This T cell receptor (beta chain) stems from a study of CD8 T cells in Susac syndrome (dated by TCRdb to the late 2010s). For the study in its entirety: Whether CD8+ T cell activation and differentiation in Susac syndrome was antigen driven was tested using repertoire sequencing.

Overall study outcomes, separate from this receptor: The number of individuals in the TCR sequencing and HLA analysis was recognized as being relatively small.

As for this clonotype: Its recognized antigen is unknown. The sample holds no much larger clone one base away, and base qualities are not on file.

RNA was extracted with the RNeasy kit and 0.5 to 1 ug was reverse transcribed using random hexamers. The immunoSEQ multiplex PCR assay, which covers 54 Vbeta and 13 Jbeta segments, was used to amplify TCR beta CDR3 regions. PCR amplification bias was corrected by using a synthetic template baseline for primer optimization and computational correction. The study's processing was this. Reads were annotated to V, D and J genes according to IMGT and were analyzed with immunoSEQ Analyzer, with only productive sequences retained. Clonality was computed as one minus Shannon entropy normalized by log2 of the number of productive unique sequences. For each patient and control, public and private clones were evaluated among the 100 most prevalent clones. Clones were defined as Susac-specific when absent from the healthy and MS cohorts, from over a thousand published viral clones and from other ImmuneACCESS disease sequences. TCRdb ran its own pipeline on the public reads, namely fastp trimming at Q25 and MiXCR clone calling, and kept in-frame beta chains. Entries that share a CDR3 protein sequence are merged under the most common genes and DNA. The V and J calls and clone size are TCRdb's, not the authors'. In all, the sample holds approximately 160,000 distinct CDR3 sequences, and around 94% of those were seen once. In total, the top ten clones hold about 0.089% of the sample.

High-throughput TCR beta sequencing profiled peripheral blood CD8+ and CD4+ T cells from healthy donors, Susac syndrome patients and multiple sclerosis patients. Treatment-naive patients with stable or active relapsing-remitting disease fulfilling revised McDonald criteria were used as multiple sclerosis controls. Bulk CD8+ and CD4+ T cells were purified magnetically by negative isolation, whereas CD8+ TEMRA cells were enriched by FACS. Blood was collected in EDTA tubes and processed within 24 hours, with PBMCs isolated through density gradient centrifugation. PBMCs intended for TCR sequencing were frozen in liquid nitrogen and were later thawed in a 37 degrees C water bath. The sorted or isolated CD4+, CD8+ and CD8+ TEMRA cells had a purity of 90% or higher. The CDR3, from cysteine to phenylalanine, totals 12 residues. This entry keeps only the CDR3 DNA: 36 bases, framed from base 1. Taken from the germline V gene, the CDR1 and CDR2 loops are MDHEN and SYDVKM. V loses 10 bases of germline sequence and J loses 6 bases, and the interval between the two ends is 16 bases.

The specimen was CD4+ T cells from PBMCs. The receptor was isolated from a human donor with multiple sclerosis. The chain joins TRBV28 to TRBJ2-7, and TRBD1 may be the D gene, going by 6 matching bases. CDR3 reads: CANQGIAGEQYF. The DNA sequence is TGTGCCAACCAGGGGATTGCGGGCGAGCAGTACTTC.